This TCR beta chain derives from a study of long-term antiretroviral therapy in people with HIV. CDR1 and CDR2 (germline): KGHSH, LQKENI. The J segment lost 9 bases and the V segment lost 3 bases, leaving 11 bases of the junction unmatched. The CDR3 length is 16 residues. Each contributor possessed a minimum of one pre-ART and a minimum of two post-ART PBMC samples. Samples held about 0.85-11 million cryopreserved PBMC before DNA extraction. The immunoSEQ assay was v3.0, run at survey level. Sequencing used immunoSEQ multiplex PCR; TCRdb keeps in-frame clones, though not all of them. The sample lists 9,000 to 13,000 clones; 85% to 90% were seen once.

The chain carries TRBV18 and TRBJ2-1; 10 bases match TRBD2. The TCR sequence derives from a woman aged 40-49 years with HIV. The sequencing here drew on unsorted PBMCs, taken 0.2 years before starting antiretroviral therapy. CDR3 bases: TGTGCCAGCTCACCTCTTATAGCGGGGGGACGGGGTGAGCAGTTCTTC. It codes for CASSPLIAGGRGEQFF.